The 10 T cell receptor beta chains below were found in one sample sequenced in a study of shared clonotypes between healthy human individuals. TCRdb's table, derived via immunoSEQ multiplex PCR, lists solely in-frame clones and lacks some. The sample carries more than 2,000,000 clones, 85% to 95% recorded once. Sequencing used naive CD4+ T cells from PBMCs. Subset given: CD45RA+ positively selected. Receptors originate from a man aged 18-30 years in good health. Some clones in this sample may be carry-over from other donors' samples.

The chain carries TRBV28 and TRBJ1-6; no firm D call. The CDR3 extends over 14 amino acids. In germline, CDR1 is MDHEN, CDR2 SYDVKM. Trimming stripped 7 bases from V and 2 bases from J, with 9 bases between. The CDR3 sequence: CASTGTPYNSPLHF. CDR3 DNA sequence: TGTGCCAGCACCGGTACGCCCTATAATTCACCCCTCCACTTT.

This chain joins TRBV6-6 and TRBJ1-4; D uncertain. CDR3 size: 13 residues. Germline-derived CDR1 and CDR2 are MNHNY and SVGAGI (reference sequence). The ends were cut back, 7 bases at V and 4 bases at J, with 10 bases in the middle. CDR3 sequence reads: CASNGRDNEKLFF. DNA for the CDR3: TGTGCCAGCAACGGGAGAGATAATGAAAAACTGTTTTTT.

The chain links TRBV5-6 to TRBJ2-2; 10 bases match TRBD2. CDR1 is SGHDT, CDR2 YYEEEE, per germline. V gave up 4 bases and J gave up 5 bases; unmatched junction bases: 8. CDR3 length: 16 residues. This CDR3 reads CASSPSGRVGTGELFF. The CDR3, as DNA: TGTGCCAGCAGCCCGAGCGGGAGGGTTGGGACCGGGGAGCTGTTTTTT.

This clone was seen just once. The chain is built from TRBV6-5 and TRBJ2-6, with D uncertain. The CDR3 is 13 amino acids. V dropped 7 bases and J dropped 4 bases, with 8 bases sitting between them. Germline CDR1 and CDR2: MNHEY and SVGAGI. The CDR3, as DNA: TGTGCCAGCACCCCATTAGGGGCCAACGTCCTGACTTTC. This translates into CASTPLGANVLTF.

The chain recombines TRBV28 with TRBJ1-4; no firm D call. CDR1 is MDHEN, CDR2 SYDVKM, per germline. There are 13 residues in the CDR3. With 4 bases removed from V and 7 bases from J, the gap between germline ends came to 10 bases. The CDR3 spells CASSSEGSEKLFF. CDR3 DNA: TGTGCCAGCAGTTCCGAGGGTTCTGAAAAACTGTTTTTT. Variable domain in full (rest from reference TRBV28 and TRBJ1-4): DVKVTQSSRYLVKRTGEKVFLECVQDMDHENMFWYRQDPGLGLRLIYFSYDVKMKEKGDIPEGYSVSREKKERFSLILESASTNQTSMYLCASSSEGSEKLFFGSGTQLSVL.

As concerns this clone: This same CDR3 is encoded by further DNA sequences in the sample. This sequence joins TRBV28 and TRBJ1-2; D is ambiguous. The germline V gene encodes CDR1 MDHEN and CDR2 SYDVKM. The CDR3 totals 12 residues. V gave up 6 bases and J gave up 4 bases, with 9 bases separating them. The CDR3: CASSSLTYGYTF. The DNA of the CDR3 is TGTGCCAGCAGCTCCCTCACCTATGGCTACACCTTC.

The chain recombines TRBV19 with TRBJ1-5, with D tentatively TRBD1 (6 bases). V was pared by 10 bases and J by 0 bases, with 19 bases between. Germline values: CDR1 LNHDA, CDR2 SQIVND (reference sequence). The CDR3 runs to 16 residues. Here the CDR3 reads CATTPRSGASNQPQHF. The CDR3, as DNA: TGTGCCACTACGCCACGATCGGGGGCTAGCAATCAGCCCCAGCATTTT.

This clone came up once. The CDR3 protein is CASSLGVSATDTQYF. CDR3 coding DNA: TGTGCCAGCAGCTTAGGGGTTAGCGCAACAGATACGCAGTATTTT. This chain links TRBV7-2 with TRBJ2-3; D possibly corresponds to TRBD2 (5 bases). Trimming left V 1 base short and J 3 bases short, with 11 bases between. The CDR3 extends over 15 amino acids. Germline lookup yields CDR1 SGHTA and CDR2 FQGNSA.

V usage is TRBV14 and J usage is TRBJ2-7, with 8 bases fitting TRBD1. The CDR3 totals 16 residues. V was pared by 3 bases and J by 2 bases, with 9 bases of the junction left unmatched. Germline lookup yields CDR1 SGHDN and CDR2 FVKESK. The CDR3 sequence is CASSHRPGQGTYEQYF. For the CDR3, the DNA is TGTGCCAGCAGCCATAGGCCTGGACAGGGAACCTACGAGCAGTACTTC.

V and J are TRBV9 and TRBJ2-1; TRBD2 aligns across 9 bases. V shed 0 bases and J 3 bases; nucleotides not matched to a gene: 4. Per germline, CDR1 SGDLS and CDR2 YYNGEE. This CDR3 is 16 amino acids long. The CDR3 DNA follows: TGTGCCAGCAGCGTAGAAGAGACTAGCGGCTACAATGAGCAGTTCTTC. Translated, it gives CASSVEETSGYNEQFF.